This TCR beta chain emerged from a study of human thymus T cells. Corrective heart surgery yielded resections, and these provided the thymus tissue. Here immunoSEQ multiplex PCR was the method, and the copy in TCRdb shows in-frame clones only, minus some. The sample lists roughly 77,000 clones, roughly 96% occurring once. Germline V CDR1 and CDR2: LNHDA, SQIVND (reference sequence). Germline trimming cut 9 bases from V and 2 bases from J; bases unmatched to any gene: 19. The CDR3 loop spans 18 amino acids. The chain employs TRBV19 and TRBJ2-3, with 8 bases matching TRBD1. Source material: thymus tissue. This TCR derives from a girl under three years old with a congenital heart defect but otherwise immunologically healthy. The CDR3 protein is CASTPGQGAHEATDTQYF. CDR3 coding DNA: TGTGCCAGCACCCCGGGGCAGGGGGCCCACGAGGCCACAGATACGCAGTATTTT.